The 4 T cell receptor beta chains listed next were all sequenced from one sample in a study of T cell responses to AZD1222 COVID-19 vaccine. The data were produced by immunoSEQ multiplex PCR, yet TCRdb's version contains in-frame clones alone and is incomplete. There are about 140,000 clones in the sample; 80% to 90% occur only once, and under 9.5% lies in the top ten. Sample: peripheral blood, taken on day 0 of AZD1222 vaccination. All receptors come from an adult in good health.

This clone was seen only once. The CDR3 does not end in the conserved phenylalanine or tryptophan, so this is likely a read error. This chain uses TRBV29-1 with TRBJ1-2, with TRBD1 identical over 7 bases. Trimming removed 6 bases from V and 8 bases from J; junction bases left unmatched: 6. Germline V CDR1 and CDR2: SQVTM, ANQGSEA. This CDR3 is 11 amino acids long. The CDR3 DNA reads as TGCAGCGTAACAGGGGTAGAGGGCTACACCCTC. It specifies CSVTGVEGYTL.

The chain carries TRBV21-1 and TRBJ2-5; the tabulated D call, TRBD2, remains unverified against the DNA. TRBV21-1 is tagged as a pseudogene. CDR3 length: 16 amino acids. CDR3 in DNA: TGTGCCAGCAGCAAAGCCCCCCCAGCGGGGGAAGAGACCCAGTACTTC. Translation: CASSKAPPAGEETQYF.

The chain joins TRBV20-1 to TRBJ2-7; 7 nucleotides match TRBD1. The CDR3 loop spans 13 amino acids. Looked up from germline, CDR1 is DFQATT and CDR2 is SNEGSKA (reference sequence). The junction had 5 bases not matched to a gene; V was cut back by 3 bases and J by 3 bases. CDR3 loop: CSASERQGYEQYF. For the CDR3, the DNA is TGCAGTGCTAGTGAGAGACAGGGCTACGAGCAGTACTTC.

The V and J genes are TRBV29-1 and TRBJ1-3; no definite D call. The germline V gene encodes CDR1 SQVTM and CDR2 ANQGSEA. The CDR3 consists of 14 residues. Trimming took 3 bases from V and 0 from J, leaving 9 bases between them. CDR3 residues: CSVDGRSSGNTIYF. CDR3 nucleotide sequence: TGCAGCGTTGATGGACGGTCCTCTGGAAACACCATATATTTT. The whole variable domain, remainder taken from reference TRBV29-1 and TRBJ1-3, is SAVISQKPSRDICQRGTSLTIQCQVDSQVTMMFWYRQQPGQSLTLIATANQGSEATYESGFVIDKFPISRPNLTFSTLTVSNMSPEDSSIYLCSVDGRSSGNTIYFGEGSWLTVV.